This is a list of T cell receptor beta chains from one sample in a study of blood T cell repertoires in COVID-19. The repertoire was sequenced with immunoSEQ multiplex PCR; TCRdb's copy has only in-frame clones and lacks some. The table has roughly 100,000 clones, around four fifths seen once. The sample taken for sequencing was peripheral blood. The receptors shown here come from a man aged 60-69 years with active or convalescent COVID-19. Both conserved end residues are part of each CDR3. The order of the fields is V gene, D gene, clone size, J gene, CDR3 DNA, CDR3 protein. The D gene is left open where the match is weak. The size field is filled for only some rows; it gives once, few, many or a size class.

TRBV7-9	-	-	TRBJ2-1	TGTGCCAGCAGCTTAGACGCGAGCTCCTACAATGAGCAGTTCTTC	CASSLDASSYNEQFF
TRBV6-1	TRBD2	few	TRBJ2-7	TGTGCCAGCAGTGGCTCGGCGGGAGGGCCGAACTACGAGCAGTACTTC	CASSGSAGGPNYEQYF
TRBV14	-	-	TRBJ1-2	TGTGCCAGCAGCCACCGCACTCGAGGGATCGCCTTC	CASSHRTRGIAF
TRBV7-9	TRBD1	-	TRBJ1-2	TGTGCCAGCAGCCCCGACAGGGGAATGGACGGTGGCTACACCTTC	CASSPDRGMDGGYTF
TRBV5-1	-	few	TRBJ2-7	TGCGCCAGCAGCTTGAACCGGTACGAGCAGTACTTC	CASSLNRYEQYF
TRBV7-9	TRBD1	-	TRBJ1-5	TGTGCCAGCAGCCCCGGACAGGGCGATCAGCCCCAGCATTTT	CASSPGQGDQPQHF
TRBV28	TRBD2	-	TRBJ2-7	TGTGCCAGCAACCTACTAGCGGGAGAGGGCGAGCAGTACTTC	CASNLLAGEGEQYF
TRBV30	TRBD1	-	TRBJ2-2	TGTGCCTGGAAAACGGACAGGGTTTCAGGATCCCTGAACACCGGGGAGCTGTTTTTT	CAWKTDRVSGSLNTGELFF
TRBV28	TRBD1	-	TRBJ1-1	TGTGCCAGCAGGGACAGGGGGCAGGCAGCTTTCTTT	CASRDRGQAAFF
TRBV5-6	TRBD2	once	TRBJ2-1	TGTGCCAGCAGCTACACCGGGACTAGTCGGAATGAGCAGTTCTTC	CASSYTGTSRNEQFF
TRBV10-1	TRBD2	-	TRBJ2-1	TGCGCCAGCAGTGAGTCATTTCGAGCGGGAGTGGCCTACAATGAGCAGTTCTTC	CASSESFRAGVAYNEQFF
TRBV3-1/TRBV3-2	-	-	TRBJ2-5	TGTGCCAGCAGCCTAGGGAGGTCCCAGTACTTC	CASSLGRSQYF
TRBV2	-	-	TRBJ2-4	TGTGCCAGCAGCCCGGGGAGCCTAGCCAAAAACATTCAGTACTTC	CASSPGSLAKNIQYF
TRBV3-1/TRBV3-2	-	-	TRBJ2-7	TGTGCCAGCAGCCAAGGAACCCAGGTGCCGTACTTC	CASSQGTQVPYF
TRBV21-1	-	-	TRBJ2-5	TGTGCCAGCAGCAAATTCCAGCGCTGGGAGACCCAGTACTTC	CASSKFQRWETQYF
TRBV19	-	many	TRBJ1-1	TGTGCCAGTAGTATGCGACGGGAGGAAGCTTTCTTT	CASSMRREEAFF
TRBV19	-	-	TRBJ2-1	TGTGCCAGTAGTATTTCGCGGGATGTTGGTGAGCAGTTCTTC	CASSISRDVGEQFF
TRBV19	TRBD2	-	TRBJ2-1	TGTGCCAGTAGTATGGGACTAGCGGGAGGTGAGCAGTTCTTC	CASSMGLAGGEQFF
TRBV11-3	TRBD1	-	TRBJ1-2	TGTGCCCCCAATCGACAGGGCCTATATGGCTACACCTTC	CAPNRQGLYGYTF
TRBV2	-	-	TRBJ1-5	TGTGCCAGCAGTGAAGGGACAGTGGGCAATCAGCCCCAGCATTTT	CASSEGTVGNQPQHF
TRBV19	-	-	TRBJ1-5	TGTGCCAGTAGTATTTTTGGCAGTTATAGCAATCAGCCCCAGCATTTT	CASSIFGSYSNQPQHF
TRBV3-1/TRBV3-2	TRBD1	-	TRBJ2-1	TGTGCCAGCAGATCCGGGACAGGGGGTGAGCAGTTCTTC	CASRSGTGGEQFF
TRBV18	-	-	TRBJ1-2	TGTGCCAGCTCACCACCGCAACAGGGTAACTATGGCTACACCTTC	CASSPPQQGNYGYTF
TRBV27	-	-	TRBJ2-2	TGTGCCAGCCGACCAAACGCGAGAGCGGCCGGGGAGCTGTTTTTT	CASRPNARAAGELFF
TRBV5-1	TRBD1	-	TRBJ2-6	TGCGCCAGCAGCACGCAGGGGGCAACTGGGGCCAACGTCCTGACTTTC	CASSTQGATGANVLTF
TRBV5-1	TRBD2	-	TRBJ2-1	TGCGCCAGCAGGCAGACTAGCGGGATTAATGAGCAGTTCTTC	CASRQTSGINEQFF
TRBV15	-	-	TRBJ1-5	TGTGCCACCAGCAGAGAAGGGGGAGGGGGCAATCAGCCCCAGCATTTT	CATSREGGGGNQPQHF
TRBV7-6	-	-	TRBJ2-3	TGTGCCAGCAGCCCCAGACAAGGAACAGATACGCAGTATTTT	CASSPRQGTDTQYF
TRBV6-6	-	-	TRBJ1-1	TGTGCCAGCAGTTACTCACTGGGAGGAACTGAAGCTTTCTTT	CASSYSLGGTEAFF
TRBV7-9	-	-	TRBJ2-1	TGTGCCAGCAGCTTAGGAAACCCGGGAGAGCAGTTCTTC	CASSLGNPGEQFF
TRBV6-5	TRBD1	-	TRBJ1-2	TGTGCCAGCGCCTCACCGGGGACAGTCTATGGCTACACCTTC	CASASPGTVYGYTF
TRBV6-5	TRBD1	-	TRBJ2-5	TGTGCCAGCAGAGCAGACAGGGTTGGGCAAGAGACCCAGTACTTC	CASRADRVGQETQYF
TRBV28	TRBD2	-	TRBJ2-5	TGTGCCAGCAGAGGACTAGCGGGAGTTTTAGCCGAGACCCAGTACTTC	CASRGLAGVLAETQYF
TRBV11-2	-	-	TRBJ1-2	TGTGCCAGCAGCCCCTTTGGGGAGGCCGGGAACTATGGCTACACCTTC	CASSPFGEAGNYGYTF
TRBV28	TRBD1	once	TRBJ1-2	TGTGCCAGCAGTTACGTGGGACAGGACTATGGCTACACCTTC	CASSYVGQDYGYTF
TRBV5-8	TRBD1	few	TRBJ2-6	TGTGCCAGCACCTCACCAGGGGGCTGGGGCTCTGGGGCCAACGTCCTGACTTTC	CASTSPGGWGSGANVLTF
TRBV9	TRBD1	-	TRBJ1-1	TGTGCCAGCAGCGCGCAGGGGGCTCAGGACACTGAAGCTTTCTTT	CASSAQGAQDTEAFF
TRBV7-8	TRBD2	-	TRBJ2-3	TGTGCCAGCAGCTTAGCGGACAGCGGGAGGGTGTATACGCAGTATTTT	CASSLADSGRVYTQYF
TRBV3-1/TRBV3-2	TRBD2	-	TRBJ2-7	TGTGCCAGCAGCCCCCGAACTAGCGGGCAAACAGAGCAGTACTTC	CASSPRTSGQTEQYF
TRBV3-1/TRBV3-2	TRBD2	-	TRBJ2-1	TGTGCCAGCAGCCCGGGACTAGCGGGAGGGTATGAGCAGTTCTTC	CASSPGLAGGYEQFF
TRBV10-3	TRBD1	once	TRBJ2-6	TGTGCCATCAGTGAGTCGCCGGGGTGGACAGGGAGCGCATTC	CAISESPGWTGSAF
TRBV24-1	TRBD2	-	TRBJ2-3	TGTGCCACCAGTGATCGACTAGCGGGGAGCACAGATACGCAGTATTTT	CATSDRLAGSTDTQYF
TRBV7-2	-	-	TRBJ2-5	TGTGCCAGCAGCCCCGGGGCCCGGGGGTCAGAGACCCAGTACTTC	CASSPGARGSETQYF
TRBV4-3	-	-	TRBJ2-2	TGCGCCAGCAGCCAAGATACCGGGGTAGCTGGTAGGGAGCTGTTTTTT	CASSQDTGVAGRELFF
TRBV6-5	-	many	TRBJ1-4	TGTGCCAGCAGCCCCTCAAGCGGTAATGAAAAACTGTTTTTT	CASSPSSGNEKLFF
TRBV5-6	-	-	TRBJ1-4	TGTGCCAGCAGCTTGGCCGGCAGGATTGAAAAACTGTTTTTT	CASSLAGRIEKLFF
TRBV29-1	-	-	TRBJ2-7	TGCAGCGTTGAAGGGGGGGGCGTGCAGTACTTC	CSVEGGGVQYF
TRBV10-3	TRBD1	-	TRBJ2-7	TGTGCCATCAGAGAACCCGGACAGGGATCCTCATACGAGCAGTACTTC	CAIREPGQGSSYEQYF